The next 11 T cell receptor beta chains were all read from a single sample in a study of cytomegalovirus exposure and HLA in healthy donors. PCR used 60 Vbeta primers and 13 Jbeta primers. Here immunoSEQ multiplex PCR was the method, and the copy in TCRdb shows in-frame clones only, minus some. The table lists approximately 190,000 clones, 75% to 90% of them singletons. Sequencing used PBMCs. The receptor source for this set is a woman under 30 in good health and CMV-seronegative.

J is TRBJ1-1 and V is TRBV29-1; the D is unclear. With 7 bases removed from V and 3 bases from J, the gap between germline ends came to 18 bases. The germline gives CDR1 SQVTM, CDR2 ANQGSEA. The CDR3 runs to 14 residues. The CDR3 spells CSAKNTGSDTEAFF. The CDR3 coding sequence is TGCAGCGCGAAAAATACGGGGTCGGACACTGAAGCTTTCTTT.

This clone was seen only once. This chain connects TRBV19 to TRBJ2-7, with 10 bases matching TRBD2. This CDR3 comprises 15 residues. CDR1 LNHDA and CDR2 SQIVND come from the germline V gene (reference sequence). Germline trimming cut 3 bases from V and 2 bases from J; bases unmatched to any gene: 4. CDR3: CASSMRTSGPYEQYF. Written as DNA, the CDR3 is TGTGCCAGTAGTATGAGGACTAGCGGACCCTACGAGCAGTACTTC.

The gene calls are TRBV7-2 and TRBJ1-4; D gene unclear. The CDR3 has 15 residues. Germline CDR1 is SGHTA and CDR2 is FQGNSA. V was cut by 5 bases and J by 6 bases, with 16 bases left in between. CDR3 sequence (DNA): TGTGCCAGCAGCCCCCAGATAGCCTATGATGAAAAACTGTTTTTT. Encoded protein: CASSPQIAYDEKLFF.

Only a few counts were recorded for this clone. This sample includes further DNA sequences coding for the same CDR3. The chain recombines TRBV28 with TRBJ1-3, with no clear D. This CDR3 is built from 15 residues. CDR1 is MDHEN and CDR2 is SYDVKM in the germline V gene. The V end lost 6 bases, the J end lost 2 bases, and 14 bases lay between the germline ends. The CDR3 protein is CASSHEQYAGNTIYF. The CDR3 DNA reads as TGTGCCAGCAGCCATGAACAGTACGCTGGAAACACCATATATTTT.

The chain carries TRBV7-8 and TRBJ2-7; 12 bases line up with TRBD2. Per germline, CDR1 SGHVS and CDR2 FQNEAQ. This CDR3 is built from 15 residues. Trimming took 5 bases from V and 3 from J; bases not matched to a gene: 5. This CDR3 reads CASSHGLAGHYEQYF. CDR3 bases: TGTGCCAGCAGCCACGGACTAGCGGGACACTACGAGCAGTACTTC.

The genes are TRBV6-5 and TRBJ2-7, with 10 bases aligning to TRBD1. J gave up 2 bases and V 6 bases, and 4 bases lay outside the gene matches. The germline gives CDR1 MNHEY, CDR2 SVGAGI. The CDR3 consists of 14 residues. CDR3 DNA sequence: TGTGCCAGCAGCCTCGGACAGGGGGCCTACGAGCAGTACTTC. It yields the protein CASSLGQGAYEQYF.

This chain joins TRBV2 and TRBJ2-1; D perhaps matches TRBD1 (5 bases). The CDR3 loop spans 14 amino acids. Germline CDR1 reads SNHLY; CDR2 reads FYNNEI. The ends were cut back, 7 bases at V and 5 bases at J, with 15 bases in the middle. CDR3 sequence (DNA): TGTGCCAGCATCTTGACAGAAACGAACAATGAGCAGTTCTTC. This codes for CASILTETNNEQFF.

The CDR3: CARSSPGITGELFF. In DNA form, the CDR3 reads TGTGCCAGAAGTTCACCGGGAATTACCGGGGAGCTGTTTTTT. The V call is TRBV5-3, the J call TRBJ2-2, with D tentatively TRBD2 (5 bases). TRBV5-3 is an open reading frame, and its role is uncertain. The CDR3 totals 14 residues. The V end was cut by 5 bases, the J end by 5 bases, with 13 bases between.

This rearrangement joins TRBV6-6 to TRBJ1-2; D is unresolved. This CDR3 is 13 amino acids long. Germline assignment: CDR1 MNHNY and CDR2 SVGAGI (reference sequence). V gave up 6 bases and J gave up 4 bases, with 12 bases separating them. This chain's CDR3 is CASSLLTGYGYTF. CDR3 bases: TGTGCCAGCAGCTTGCTCACGGGCTATGGCTACACCTTC.

The gene calls are TRBV28 and TRBJ1-6, with 7 bases lining up with TRBD1. This CDR3 contains 14 residues. The ends lost 3 bases at V and 10 bases at J; junction bases unmatched: 6. Looked up from germline, CDR1 is MDHEN and CDR2 is SYDVKM. The CDR3 coding sequence is TGTGCCAGCAGTTTTGACAGGGATCGGTCACCCCTCCACTTT. Translation: CASSFDRDRSPLHF.

The chain links TRBV9 to TRBJ2-2; 12 nucleotides agree with TRBD2. This CDR3 contains 18 residues. V lost 0 bases to trimming and J lost 4 bases; unmatched junction nucleotides: 7. The germline V gene encodes CDR1 SGDLS and CDR2 YYNGEE. CDR3: CASSVALAGGPGTGELFF. The CDR3 DNA follows: TGTGCCAGCAGCGTAGCTCTAGCGGGAGGGCCCGGCACCGGGGAGCTGTTTTTT.